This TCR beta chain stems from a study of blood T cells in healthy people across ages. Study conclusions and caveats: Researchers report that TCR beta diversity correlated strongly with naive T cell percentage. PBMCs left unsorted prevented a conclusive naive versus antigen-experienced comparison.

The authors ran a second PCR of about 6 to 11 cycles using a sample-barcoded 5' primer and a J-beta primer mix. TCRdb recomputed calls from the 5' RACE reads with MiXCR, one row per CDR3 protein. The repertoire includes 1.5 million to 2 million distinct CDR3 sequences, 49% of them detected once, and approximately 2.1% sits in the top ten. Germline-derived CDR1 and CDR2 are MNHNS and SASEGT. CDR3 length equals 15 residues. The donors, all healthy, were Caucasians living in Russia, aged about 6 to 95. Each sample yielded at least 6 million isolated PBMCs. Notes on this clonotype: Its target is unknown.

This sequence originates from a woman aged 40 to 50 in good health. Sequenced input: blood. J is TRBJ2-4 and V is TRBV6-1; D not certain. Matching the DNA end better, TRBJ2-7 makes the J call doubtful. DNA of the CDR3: TGTGCCAGCGTTTTGGACGGTCAGGCCGCCTACGAGCAGTACTTC. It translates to CASVLDGQAAYEQYF.